This T cell receptor (beta chain) originates from a study of blood T cells in healthy people across ages. This CDR3 contains 15 residues. Each sample yielded at least 5.5 micrograms of PBMC total RNA. Then a second PCR, running about 6 to 11 cycles, was carried out with a sample-barcoded 5' primer and a J-beta primer mix. TCRdb re-analysed the 5' RACE reads in MiXCR, keeping a single row per CDR3 protein. The sample has 1.5 million to 1.9 million distinct CDR3 sequences, 42% seen once. J is TRBJ2-1 and V is TRBV12-3 or TRBV12-4; possible D gene TRBD2, 5 bases. The end of the DNA is better explained by TRBJ2-7, so the J call may be wrong. The sequenced sample consisted of blood. This TCR came from a woman between 18 and 29 years old in good health. CDR3 loop: CASSPAESSYNEQYF. In DNA form, the CDR3 reads TGTGCCAGCAGTCCAGCGGAGAGCTCCTATAATGAGCAGTACTTC.